The 24 T cell receptor beta chains reported below all come from one sample, sequenced in a study of early T cells in non-severe SARS-CoV-2 infection. Each CDR3 protein gets one entry after TCRdb re-called the 5' RACE reads with MiXCR. The top ten hold roughly 16% of the sample, which has approximately 39,000 distinct CDR3 sequences, 3.5% to 5% seen once. The specimen sequenced was whole blood. The receptors shown here come from an adult who was a healthcare worker with PCR-confirmed SARS-CoV-2 infection or an uninfected control (not recorded which).

Many counts were recorded for this clonotype. This chain connects TRBV5-8 to TRBJ1-5, with D maybe TRBD1 (6 bases). CDR1 SGHTS and CDR2 YDEGEE come from the germline V gene. This CDR3 spans 15 amino acids. V was trimmed by 4 bases and J by 7 bases, leaving 18 bases between them. This CDR3 is CASSPRGAGGQPQHF. The CDR3 DNA sequence: TGTGCCAGCAGCCCTCGGGGGGCAGGAGGGCAGCCCCAGCATTTT. Full variable domain (remainder filled in from reference TRBV5-8 and TRBJ1-5): EAGVTQSPTHLIKTRGQQATLRCSPISGHTSVYWYQQALGLGLQFLLWYDEGEERNRGNFPPRFSGRQFPNYSSELNVNALELEDSALYLCASSPRGAGGQPQHFGDGTRLSIL.

This clonotype was seen repeatedly, ten times or more. The rearrangement joins TRBV6-1 to TRBJ2-3, with D unresolved. The germline gives CDR1 MNHNS, CDR2 SASEGT. This CDR3 is built from 12 residues. V lost 6 bases and J lost 2, with 6 bases in between. CDR3 protein: CASRRTTDTQYF. The CDR3 DNA sequence: TGTGCCAGCAGGAGGACCACAGATACGCAGTATTTT.

Only a few counts were recorded for this clonotype. The CDR3 protein is CASKSLTPPYEQYF. CDR3 nucleotides: TGTGCCAGCAAATCCTTGACTCCTCCCTACGAGCAGTACTTC. V usage is TRBV6-2 or TRBV6-3 and J usage is TRBJ2-7, with D uncertain. Germline CDR1 is MNHEY and CDR2 is SVGEGT. The V end was cut by 7 bases, the J end by 2 bases, with 15 bases between. The CDR3 spans 14 residues.

This clonotype was observed many times. The chain carries TRBV3-1 and TRBJ2-5; D is possibly TRBD2 (5 bases). This CDR3 has 13 amino acids. Between the trimmed V and J ends, which lost 2 bases and 3 bases, there was a span of 7 bases. Germline V CDR1 and CDR2: LGHDT, YNNKEL (reference sequence). CDR3 protein: CASSQLAEETQYF. The DNA of the CDR3 is TGTGCCAGCAGCCAACTAGCAGAAGAGACCCAGTACTTC.

The rearrangement joins TRBV20-1 to TRBJ2-3; TRBD2 matches 9 bases. Germline loops: CDR1 DFQATT, CDR2 SNEGSKA (reference sequence). This CDR3 is 13 amino acids long. The CDR3: CNLAGSSTDTQYF. The CDR3 DNA is TGCAATCTAGCGGGGAGTAGCACAGATACGCAGTATTTT.

The chain employs TRBV5-1 and TRBJ2-1; tentatively, D is TRBD1 or TRBD2 (5 bases each). Germline loops: CDR1 SGHRS, CDR2 YFSETQ. V was cut by 8 bases and J by 1 base, with 10 bases left in between. The CDR3 is made up of 13 amino acids. The CDR3 DNA is TGCGCCAGTCTGGGGGAGTCCTACAATGAGCAGTTCTTC. Its translation: CASLGESYNEQFF.

This clonotype was counted at least ten times. This rearrangement joins TRBV6-1 to TRBJ2-5, with TRBD1 matching over 7 bases. Germline CDR1 and CDR2: MNHNS and SASEGT. The V and J ends lost 2 bases and 5 bases, in that order; junction bases with no gene match: 2. This CDR3 spans 13 amino acids. CDR3 sequence reads: CASSETGDETQYF. The CDR3 region has the DNA TGTGCCAGCAGTGAAACAGGGGACGAGACCCAGTACTTC.

This clonotype has ten or more counts. The chain combines TRBV25-1 with TRBJ1-1; weak D call: TRBD1 (6 bases). The CDR3 extends over 15 amino acids. V gave up 3 bases and J gave up 2 bases, with 13 bases separating them. The germline V gene has CDR1 MGHDK and CDR2 SYGVNS. In nucleotides, the CDR3 is TGTGCCAGCAGTGAGGTCAGGGGTAGAAACACTGAAGCTTTCTTT. Amino acid sequence: CASSEVRGRNTEAFF.

This clonotype was counted many times. The chain employs TRBV7-2 and TRBJ1-5; D is ambiguous. The CDR3 has 15 amino acids. The germline gives CDR1 SGHTA, CDR2 FQGNSA. Trimming left V 5 bases short and J 2 bases short, with 13 bases between. The CDR3 reads CASSPLPSGNQPQHF. The CDR3 nucleotides read TGTGCCAGCAGCCCGTTACCCTCAGGCAATCAGCCCCAGCATTTT.

This clonotype was observed many times. This chain uses TRBV9 with TRBJ2-5; 7 bases line up with TRBD1. CDR3 length: 14 residues. Unmatched junction bases numbered 3, after V lost 0 bases and J lost 4 bases. CDR1 and CDR2 (germline): SGDLS, YYNGEE. The CDR3 sequence: CASSVAAGGETQYF. The CDR3, as DNA: TGTGCCAGCAGCGTAGCTGCAGGGGGAGAGACCCAGTACTTC.

This clonotype showed up just a few times. The V gene is TRBV3-1, the J gene TRBJ1-1; D unclear. In germline, CDR1 is LGHDT, CDR2 YNNKEL (reference sequence). The CDR3 consists of 14 residues. Trimming took off 4 bases at V and 1 base at J, with 10 bases between the two ends. This CDR3 is CASSPRPGNTEAFF. The CDR3 region has the DNA TGTGCCAGCAGCCCGCGTCCGGGGAACACTGAAGCTTTCTTT.

This clonotype was seen only a few times. The chain couples TRBV2 to TRBJ1-2; D gene ambiguous. Germline loops: CDR1 SNHLY, CDR2 FYNNEI. This CDR3 is built from 12 residues. V shed 4 bases and J shed 6 bases, with 9 bases lying between them. The CDR3 DNA reads as TGTGCCAGCAGTGGACTCTCCCATGGCTACACCTTC. Its protein product is CASSGLSHGYTF.

This clonotype has just a few counts. This chain uses TRBV12-3 or TRBV12-4 with TRBJ1-1, with D hard to call. This CDR3 spans 13 amino acids. V gave up 7 bases and J gave up 7 bases, with 16 bases separating them. Written as DNA, the CDR3 is TGTGCCAGCATGGTAACGGCGAACCTTGAAGCTTTCTTT. Translation gives CASMVTANLEAFF.

The V and J genes are TRBV4-1 and TRBJ2-2, with no clear D. The germline V gene encodes CDR1 MGHRA and CDR2 YSYEKL. The CDR3 has 20 residues. V lost 0 bases and J lost 6, with 26 bases in between. CDR3 protein: CASSQDTSSTRRQSAGELFF. For the CDR3, the DNA is TGCGCCAGCAGCCAAGATACATCCTCTACCCGGCGGCAAAGCGCCGGGGAGCTGTTTTTT.

This clonotype was counted a few times. J is TRBJ1-2 and V is TRBV18; tentative D call: TRBD1 (6 bases). V was shortened by 6 bases and J by 0 bases, with 14 bases between the two germline ends. Looked up from germline, CDR1 is KGHSH and CDR2 is LQKENI. The CDR3 is 15 amino acids. The CDR3 DNA reads as TGTGCCAGCTCCCCCACGGGGGGCTCTAACTATGGCTACACCTTC. It codes for CASSPTGGSNYGYTF. Full variable domain (outside the CDR3, taken from reference TRBV18 and TRBJ1-2): NAGVMQNPRHLVRRRGQEARLRCSPMKGHSHVYWYRQLPEEGLKFMVYLQKENIIDESGMPKERFSAEFPKEGPSILRIQQVVRGDSAAYFCASSPTGGSNYGYTFGSGTRLTVV.

This clonotype was seen many times. The chain is built from TRBV7-9 and TRBJ2-3; possibly TRBD1 or TRBD2 for D (5 bases each). This CDR3 contains 14 residues. Germline V lookup: CDR1 SEHNR, CDR2 FQNEAQ (reference sequence). The ends were cut back, 3 bases at V and 11 bases at J, with 18 bases in the middle. CDR3 residues: CASSFASRAWGQYF. CDR3 nucleotides: TGTGCCAGCAGCTTTGCTAGCAGGGCTTGGGGGCAGTATTTT.

This clonotype was recorded many times. J is TRBJ2-3 and V is TRBV20-1, with D tentatively TRBD1 (6 bases). V lost 3 bases, J lost 0 bases, and 10 bases lay in between. CDR3 length: 14 residues. The germline V gene has CDR1 DFQATT and CDR2 SNEGSKA (reference sequence). The CDR3 protein is CSASYGTSTDTQYF. The DNA of the CDR3 is TGCAGTGCTAGTTACGGGACAAGCACAGATACGCAGTATTTT.

This clonotype was detected a few times. This sequence joins TRBV5-1 and TRBJ1-2; TRBD1 matches at 8 bases. This CDR3 comprises 14 residues. J lost 3 bases, V lost 4 bases, and 5 bases had no gene match. Germline V lookup: CDR1 SGHRS, CDR2 YFSETQ. In DNA form, the CDR3 reads TGCGCCAGCAGCCCGGGGACAGGCGACTATGGCTACACCTTC. It specifies CASSPGTGDYGYTF.

This clonotype was seen repeatedly, ten times or more. This chain links TRBV10-1 with TRBJ1-1; 9 bases match TRBD1. Germline V CDR1 and CDR2: WNHNN, SYGVQD (reference sequence). The CDR3 length is 15 residues. The J segment lost 1 base and the V segment lost 5 bases, leaving 5 bases of the junction unmatched. CDR3 loop: CASSTGQGWNTEAFF. CDR3 bases: TGCGCCAGCAGTACAGGACAGGGGTGGAACACTGAAGCTTTCTTT.

This clonotype was detected many times. The chain uses TRBV5-1 and TRBJ2-1; 11 nucleotides match TRBD1. The CDR3 length is 14 residues. The V gene end was trimmed by 8 bases and the J gene end by 7 bases; junction bases not matched to a gene: 8. Germline V gives CDR1 SGHRS, CDR2 YFSETQ. The CDR3: CASTGTGGFNEQFF. In DNA form, the CDR3 reads TGCGCCAGTACCGGGACAGGGGGTTTTAATGAGCAGTTCTTC.

This clonotype was detected many times. V usage is TRBV6-1 and J usage is TRBJ2-2; D is undetermined. Between the trimmed V and J ends, which lost 6 bases and 0 bases, there was a span of 11 bases. Germline V gives CDR1 MNHNS, CDR2 SASEGT. The CDR3 loop spans 15 amino acids. The DNA for the CDR3 is TGTGCCAGCAGATCGAACTTCGCGAACACCGGGGAGCTGTTTTTT. Its protein product is CASRSNFANTGELFF.

There are many counts of this clonotype. CDR3 sequence: CASSPARDSPLEQYF. CDR3 coding DNA: TGCGCCAGCAGCCCCGCCCGGGACAGCCCCCTCGAGCAGTACTTC. This chain joins TRBV5-1 and TRBJ2-7, with TRBD1 identical over 7 bases. The V and J ends lost 4 bases and 6 bases, in that order; junction bases with no gene match: 13. From germline, CDR1 is SGHRS and CDR2 YFSETQ. The CDR3 totals 15 residues.

This clonotype was detected ten times or more. This sequence joins TRBV6-6 and TRBJ1-1; no clear D. Trimming removed 6 bases from V and 1 base from J, with 9 bases in between. The CDR3 sequence is 13 residues long. CDR1 and CDR2 from the germline V gene are MNHNY and SVGAGI (reference sequence). The CDR3 spells CASRNRQNTEAFF. The CDR3 coding sequence is TGTGCCAGCAGGAACCGCCAGAACACTGAAGCTTTCTTT.

This clonotype was detected many times. V and J are TRBV3-1 and TRBJ1-2; D is ambiguous. The CDR3 totals 13 residues. V was pared by 0 bases and J by 5 bases, with 7 bases between. The germline gives CDR1 LGHDT, CDR2 YNNKEL (reference sequence). This CDR3 reads CASSQDAGYGYTF. The CDR3 coding sequence is TGTGCCAGCAGCCAAGATGCGGGATATGGCTACACCTTC.